This passage covers 22 T cell receptor beta chains from one sample sequenced in a study of CD8 T cells in Susac syndrome. When the RNA was reverse transcribed, random hexamers were used with an input of 0.5 to 1 ug. TCRdb processed the immunoSEQ multiplex PCR reads anew with MiXCR; each CDR3 protein has one entry. The top ten hold approximately 0.093% of the sample, which has nearly 200,000 distinct CDR3 sequences, 90% to 95% seen once. The sequenced sample consisted of CD4+ T cells from PBMCs. The receptors were sampled from a human donor with multiple sclerosis.

The gene calls are TRBV30 and TRBJ1-6, with 10 bases fitting TRBD1. Per the germline V gene, CDR1 is GTSNPN and CDR2 is SVGIG (reference sequence). J was trimmed by 10 bases and V by 5 bases; bases with no gene match: 5. This CDR3 spans 13 amino acids. As DNA, the CDR3 is TGTGCCTGGGGGACAGGGGCCGTCTCACCCCTCCACTTT. Translated: CAWGTGAVSPLHF.

As for this clonotype: At one boundary the junction diverges from the germline segment, which might be a read error. The chain couples TRBV2 to TRBJ2-1; 9 bases agree with TRBD1. Germline V CDR1 and CDR2: SNHLY, FYNNEI. The CDR3 is made up of 10 amino acids. CDR3 bases: TGTGCCAGCAGTGGGGACAGGGCCTCCTTC. Its protein product is CASSGDRASF.

The chain uses TRBV3-1 and TRBJ2-7; a weak D match, TRBD2 (6 bases). The length of the CDR3 is 13 residues. V lost 1 base and J 2 bases, leaving 6 bases between the germline ends. CDR1 is LGHDT, CDR2 YNNKEL, per germline (reference sequence). The CDR3 DNA sequence: TGTGCCAGCAGCCAAGGGGGGGCCTACGAGCAGTACTTC. Translated, it gives CASSQGGAYEQYF.

This chain connects TRBV29-1 to TRBJ2-1, with 8 bases that match TRBD1. This CDR3 comprises 14 residues. Germline CDR1 is SQVTM and CDR2 is ANQGSEA. Trimming took 7 bases from V and 6 from J; bases not matched to a gene: 11. DNA of the CDR3: TGCAGCGCGGCGGGCGACAGGGGTACCAATGAGCAGTTCTTC. Translation: CSAAGDRGTNEQFF.

This clonotype was observed once. The J gene is TRBJ2-4, the V gene TRBV7-9; D not resolved. Trimming pared 4 bases from V and 10 bases from J, leaving 14 bases between. This CDR3 is built from 13 residues. Per the germline V gene, CDR1 is SEHNR and CDR2 is FQNEAQ (reference sequence). The DNA of the CDR3 is TGTGCCAGCAGCTCCCCCAAACCGGCGATTCAGTACTTC. Encoded protein: CASSSPKPAIQYF.

The J gene is TRBJ2-2, the V gene TRBV27; D unclear. The V gene lost 0 bases and the J gene lost 3 bases, with 5 bases spanning the gap. The CDR3 is 14 residues long. Germline loops: CDR1 MNHEY, CDR2 SMNVEV (reference sequence). CDR3 sequence: CASSLSGDTGELFF. The CDR3 DNA sequence: TGTGCCAGCAGTTTATCAGGAGACACCGGGGAGCTGTTTTTT.

V usage is TRBV20-1 and J usage is TRBJ2-3; TRBD2 matches 13 bases. The CDR3 runs to 14 residues. J gave up 6 bases and V 6 bases, and 6 bases lay outside the gene matches. Per germline, CDR1 DFQATT and CDR2 SNEGSKA (reference sequence). The CDR3 sequence is CSAPGTSGVDTQYF. CDR3 DNA sequence: TGCAGTGCCCCCGGGACTAGCGGGGTTGATACGCAGTATTTT.

The chain is built from TRBV29-1 and TRBJ1-2; D call uncertain. Trimming shortened V by 7 bases and J by 2 bases, and 11 bases separated the two germline ends. Germline V gene data show CDR1 as SQVTM and CDR2 as ANQGSEA. The CDR3 is 12 residues long. DNA of the CDR3: TGCAGCGCCCTGGTACAGAACTATGGCTACACCTTC. Residues: CSALVQNYGYTF.

The genes are TRBV20-1 and TRBJ2-7, with 9 bases aligning to TRBD1. The CDR3 runs 15 residues. Germline V lookup: CDR1 DFQATT, CDR2 SNEGSKA (reference sequence). V shed 6 bases and J 5 bases; nucleotides not matched to a gene: 14. The CDR3 coding sequence is TGCAGTGCATCCCCGGGGGACAGGGTAACCAACGAGCAGTACTTC. The encoded protein is CSASPGDRVTNEQYF.

The chain joins TRBV29-1 to TRBJ2-1; 9 positions agree with TRBD1. The germline V gene encodes CDR1 SQVTM and CDR2 ANQGSEA. V lost 7 bases and J lost 7; bases outside the gene matches: 8. The CDR3 contains 13 residues. The CDR3 is CSGRQGVRNEQFF. The CDR3 DNA is TGCAGCGGCCGACAGGGGGTGAGGAATGAGCAGTTCTTC.

This clonotype was found once. The chain combines TRBV28 with TRBJ2-3; no firm D call. The germline V gene encodes CDR1 MDHEN and CDR2 SYDVKM. The V gene lost 2 bases and the J gene lost 0 bases, with 6 bases spanning the gap. This CDR3 region has 14 residues. The CDR3 nucleotides are TGTGCCAGCAGTTTACCAGCTAGCACAGATACGCAGTATTTT. It codes for CASSLPASTDTQYF.

The chain employs TRBV7-2 and TRBJ2-2; TRBD2 matches at 9 bases. The CDR3 covers 16 residues. Looked up from germline, CDR1 is SGHTA and CDR2 is FQGNSA. V shed 4 bases and J 3 bases; nucleotides not matched to a gene: 6. CDR3 sequence: CASSSPLAGYTGELFF. CDR3 DNA sequence: TGTGCCAGCAGCTCGCCTCTAGCGGGATACACCGGGGAGCTGTTTTTT. The whole variable domain, filled in from reference TRBV7-2 and TRBJ2-2, reads GAGVSQSPSNKVTEKGKDVELRCDPISGHTALYWYRQSLGQGLEFLIYFQGNSAPDKSGLPSDRFSAERTGGSVSTLTIQRTQQEDSAVYLCASSSPLAGYTGELFFGEGSRLTVL.

The rearrangement uses TRBV19 and TRBJ1-2; D not resolved. The CDR3 runs 12 residues. Germline CDR1 LNHDA, CDR2 SQIVND (reference sequence). V lost 2 bases to trimming and J lost 4 bases, with 5 bases between them. DNA of the CDR3: TGTGCCAGTAGTATAAGAGGCTATGGCTACACCTTC. Its protein product is CASSIRGYGYTF. The entire variable domain, with the rest obtained from reference TRBV19 and TRBJ1-2, is as follows: DGGITQSPKYLFRKEGQNVTLSCEQNLNHDAMYWYRQDPGQGLRLIYYSQIVNDFQKGDIAEGYSVSREKKESFPLTVTSAQKNPTAFYLCASSIRGYGYTFGSGTRLTVV.

V usage is TRBV20-1 and J usage is TRBJ2-1, with TRBD2 matching 12 bases. Per the germline V gene, CDR1 is DFQATT and CDR2 is SNEGSKA (reference sequence). The CDR3 extends over 13 amino acids. Germline trimming cut 6 bases from V and 9 bases from J; bases unmatched to any gene: 6. The CDR3 DNA follows: TGCAGTGCCCTGACTAGCGGGGGATCTGAGCAGTTCTTC. This codes for CSALTSGGSEQFF.

This clonotype was recorded only once. The V gene is TRBV12-3 or TRBV12-4, the J gene TRBJ2-5; D perhaps matches TRBD1 (5 bases). The CDR3 runs 15 residues. With 6 bases removed from V and 0 bases from J, the gap between germline ends came to 14 bases. The CDR3 protein is CASSLTETYQETQYF. DNA for the CDR3: TGTGCCAGCAGCCTGACAGAAACCTACCAAGAGACCCAGTACTTC.

This sequence joins TRBV15 and TRBJ2-7; D is tentatively TRBD1 or TRBD2 (5 bases each). Germline V gene data show CDR1 as LNHNV and CDR2 as YYDKDF (reference sequence). V was clipped by 5 bases and J by 5 bases, with 19 bases between them. The CDR3 totals 15 residues. The chain's CDR3 is CATSLNAGSRDEQYF. CDR3 DNA sequence: TGTGCCACCAGCTTAAACGCAGGGTCGAGGGACGAGCAGTACTTC.

The chain links TRBV24-1 to TRBJ2-2; no definite D call. V gave up 10 bases and J gave up 3 bases, with 11 bases separating them. The CDR3 totals 13 residues. From germline, CDR1 is KGHDR and CDR2 SFDVKD. DNA of the CDR3: TGTGCCACTATGGACGGAGACACCGGGGAGCTGTTTTTT. Encoded protein: CATMDGDTGELFF.

V is TRBV19 and J is TRBJ2-1, with D perhaps matching TRBD1 or TRBD2 (5 bases each). This CDR3 is built from 13 residues. Germline V gene sequence: CDR1 LNHDA, CDR2 SQIVND (reference sequence). V lost 6 bases and J 4 bases, leaving 10 bases between the germline ends. The CDR3 region has the DNA TGTGCCAGTAGCTGGGACCATTACAATGAGCAGTTCTTC. Amino acids: CASSWDHYNEQFF.

This clonotype showed up just once. The chain links TRBV12-3 or TRBV12-4 to TRBJ2-7; 7 bases match TRBD2. The length of the CDR3 is 14 residues. After removal of 5 bases from V and 0 bases from J, the junction contained 4 bases not matched to a gene. DNA for the CDR3: TGTGCCAGCAGTAGTAGCGGGTACTCCTACGAGCAGTACTTC. Encoded protein: CASSSSGYSYEQYF.

This clonotype occurred a few times. The V and J genes are TRBV19 and TRBJ1-5; the D is unclear. Germline V gene data show CDR1 as LNHDA and CDR2 as SQIVND (reference sequence). The V end was cut by 5 bases, the J end by 1 base, with 3 bases between. The CDR3 has 12 amino acids. CDR3 DNA: TGTGCCAGTAGTTTCAGCAATCAGCCCCAGCATTTT. This encodes CASSFSNQPQHF.

The chain carries TRBV2 and TRBJ1-2; tentatively, D is TRBD1 (5 bases). The germline V gene has CDR1 SNHLY and CDR2 FYNNEI. The germline V and J ends were trimmed by 6 bases and 2 bases, with 13 bases remaining between them. The length of the CDR3 is 14 residues. This CDR3 reads CASSARQRNYGYTF. The CDR3 coding sequence is TGTGCCAGCAGCGCTAGACAGCGCAACTATGGCTACACCTTC.

The rearrangement joins TRBV30 to TRBJ2-1; D is unclear. The CDR3 is 11 amino acids. Germline values: CDR1 GTSNPN, CDR2 SVGIG (reference sequence). V was cut by 3 bases and J by 9 bases, with 9 bases left in between. The CDR3 coding sequence is TGTGCCTGGAGCGCAGTTGGTGAGCAGTTCTTC. Its protein is CAWSAVGEQFF.